This T cell receptor (beta chain) comes out of a study of response to subunit inactivated influenza vaccine. The study's findings and limits: The study's authors posited that every seasonal influenza vaccination enlists few new T cells.

Via MiXCR, TCRdb re-called the RT-PCR reads, giving one row per CDR3 protein. The sample comprises approximately 230,000 distinct CDR3 sequences, 12% of which are singletons, and approximately 7.8% rests with the top ten. Germline CDR1 reads LNHDA; CDR2 reads SQIVND (reference sequence). The CDR3 runs to 15 residues. With 10 bases removed from V and 3 bases from J, the gap between germline ends came to 21 bases. In this sample, this clonotype turned up many times. The antigen remains unidentified. The source of this sequence is a man in his fifties or sixties who received an inactivated influenza vaccine. The chain carries TRBV19 and TRBJ1-1, with a tentative D call TRBD1 (5 bases). Material: non-naive T cells sorted from PBMCs, obtained less than 15 days before vaccination. CDR3 protein: CATLKGSLWDTEAFF. DNA for the CDR3: TGTGCCACCCTCAAGGGGAGTCTTTGGGACACTGAAGCTTTCTTT.